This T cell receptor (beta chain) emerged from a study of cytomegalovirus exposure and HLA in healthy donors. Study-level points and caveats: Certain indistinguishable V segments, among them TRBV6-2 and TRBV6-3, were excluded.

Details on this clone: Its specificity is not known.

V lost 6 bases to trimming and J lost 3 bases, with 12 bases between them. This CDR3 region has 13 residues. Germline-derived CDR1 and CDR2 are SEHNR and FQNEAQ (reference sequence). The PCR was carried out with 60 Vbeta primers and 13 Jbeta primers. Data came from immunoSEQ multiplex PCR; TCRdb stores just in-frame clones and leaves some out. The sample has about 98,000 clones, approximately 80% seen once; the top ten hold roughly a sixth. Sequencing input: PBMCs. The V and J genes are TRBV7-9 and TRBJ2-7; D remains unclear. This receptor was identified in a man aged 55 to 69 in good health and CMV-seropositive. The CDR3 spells CASSRASGYEQYF. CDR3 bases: TGTGCCAGCAGTAGAGCTTCTGGCTACGAGCAGTACTTC.